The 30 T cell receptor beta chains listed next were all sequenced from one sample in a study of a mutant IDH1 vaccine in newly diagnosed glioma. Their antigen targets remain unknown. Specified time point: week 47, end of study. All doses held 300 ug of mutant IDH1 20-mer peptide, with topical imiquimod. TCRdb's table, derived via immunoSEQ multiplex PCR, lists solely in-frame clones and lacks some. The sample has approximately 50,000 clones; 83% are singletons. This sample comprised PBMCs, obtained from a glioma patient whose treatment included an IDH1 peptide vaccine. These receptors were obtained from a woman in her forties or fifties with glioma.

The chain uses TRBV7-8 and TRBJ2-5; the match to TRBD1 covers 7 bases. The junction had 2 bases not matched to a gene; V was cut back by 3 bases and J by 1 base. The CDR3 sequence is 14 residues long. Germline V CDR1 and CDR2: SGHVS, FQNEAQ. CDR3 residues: CASSFRDSQETQYF. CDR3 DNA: TGTGCCAGCAGCTTCCGGGACAGCCAAGAGACCCAGTACTTC. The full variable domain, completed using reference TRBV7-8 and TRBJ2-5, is GAGVSQSPRYKVAKRGQDVALRCDPISGHVSLFWYQQALGQGPEFLTYFQNEAQLDKSGLPSDRFFAERPEGSVSTLKIQRTQQEDSAVYLCASSFRDSQETQYFGPGTRLLVL.

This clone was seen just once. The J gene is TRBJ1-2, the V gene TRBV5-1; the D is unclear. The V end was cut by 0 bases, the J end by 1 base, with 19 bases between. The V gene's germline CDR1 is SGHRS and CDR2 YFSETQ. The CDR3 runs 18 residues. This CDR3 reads CASSLEPQATSYNYGYTF. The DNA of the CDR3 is TGCGCCAGCAGCTTGGAACCCCAGGCGACCTCCTATAACTATGGCTACACCTTC.

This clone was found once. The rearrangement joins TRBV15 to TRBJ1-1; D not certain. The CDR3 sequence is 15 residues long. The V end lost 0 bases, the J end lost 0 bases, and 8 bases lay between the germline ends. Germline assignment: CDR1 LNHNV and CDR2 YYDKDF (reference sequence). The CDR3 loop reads CATSREPRMNTEAFF. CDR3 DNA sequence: TGTGCCACCAGCAGAGAGCCCAGAATGAACACTGAAGCTTTCTTT.

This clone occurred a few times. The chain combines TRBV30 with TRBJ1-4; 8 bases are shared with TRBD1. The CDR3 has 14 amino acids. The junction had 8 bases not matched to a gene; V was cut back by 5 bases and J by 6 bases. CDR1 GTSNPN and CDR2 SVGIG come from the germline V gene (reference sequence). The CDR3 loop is CAWLGRGRDEKLFF. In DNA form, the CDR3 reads TGTGCCTGGCTGGGCAGGGGGCGGGATGAAAAACTGTTTTTT.

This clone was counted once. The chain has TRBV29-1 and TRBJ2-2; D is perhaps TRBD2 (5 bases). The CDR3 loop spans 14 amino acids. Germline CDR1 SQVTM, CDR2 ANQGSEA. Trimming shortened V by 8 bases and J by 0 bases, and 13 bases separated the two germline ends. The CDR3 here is CSPEAATNTGELFF. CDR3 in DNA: TGCAGCCCTGAAGCGGCAACGAACACCGGGGAGCTGTTTTTT.

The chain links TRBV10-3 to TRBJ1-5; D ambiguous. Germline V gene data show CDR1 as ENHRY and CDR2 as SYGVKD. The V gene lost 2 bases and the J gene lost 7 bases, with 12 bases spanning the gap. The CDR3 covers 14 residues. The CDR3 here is CAISEGRDGQPQHF. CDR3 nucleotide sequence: TGTGCCATCAGTGAGGGTAGGGATGGACAGCCCCAGCATTTT.

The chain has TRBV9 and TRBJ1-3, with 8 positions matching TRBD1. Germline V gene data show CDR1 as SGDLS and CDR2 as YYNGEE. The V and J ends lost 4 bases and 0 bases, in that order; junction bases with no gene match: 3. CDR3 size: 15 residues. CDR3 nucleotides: TGTGCCAGCAGCTTAACAGGGGGCTCTGGAAACACCATATATTTT. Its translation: CASSLTGGSGNTIYF.

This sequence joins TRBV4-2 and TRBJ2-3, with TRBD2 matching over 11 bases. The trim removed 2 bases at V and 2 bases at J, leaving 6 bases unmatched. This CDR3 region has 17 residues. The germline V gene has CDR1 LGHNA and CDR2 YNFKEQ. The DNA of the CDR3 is TGTGCCAGCAGCCAAACGGCGGGACTAGCGGTCACAGATACGCAGTATTTT. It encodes CASSQTAGLAVTDTQYF.

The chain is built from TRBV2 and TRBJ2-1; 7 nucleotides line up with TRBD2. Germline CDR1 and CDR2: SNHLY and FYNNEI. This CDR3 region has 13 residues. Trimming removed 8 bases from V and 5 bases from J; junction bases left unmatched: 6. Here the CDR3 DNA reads TGTGCCAGCGGGGGGGTTGGAAACAATGAGCAGTTCTTC. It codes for CASGGVGNNEQFF.

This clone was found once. The CDR3 reads CASSIVDSYNEKLFF. The CDR3 DNA is TGTGCCAGTAGTATAGTCGACAGCTATAATGAAAAACTGTTTTTT. The chain combines TRBV19 with TRBJ1-4; tentative D call: TRBD1 (5 bases). CDR1 and CDR2 from the germline V gene are LNHDA and SQIVND (reference sequence). Trimming took off 1 base at V and 4 bases at J, with 10 bases between the two ends. This CDR3 comprises 15 residues.

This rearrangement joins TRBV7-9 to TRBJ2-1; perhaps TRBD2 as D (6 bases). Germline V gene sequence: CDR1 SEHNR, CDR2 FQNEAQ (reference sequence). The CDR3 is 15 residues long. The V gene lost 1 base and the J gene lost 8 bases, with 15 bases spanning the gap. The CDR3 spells CASSLVAGLADEQFF. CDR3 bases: TGTGCCAGCAGCTTAGTGGCGGGGCTAGCAGATGAGCAGTTCTTC.

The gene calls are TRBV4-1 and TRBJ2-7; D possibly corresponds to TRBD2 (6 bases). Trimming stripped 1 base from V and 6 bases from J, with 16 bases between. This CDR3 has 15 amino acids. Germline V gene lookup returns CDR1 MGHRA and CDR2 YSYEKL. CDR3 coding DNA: TGCGCCAGCAGCCAAGGGTCAGCGGGTCGTTCCGAGCAGTACTTC. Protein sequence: CASSQGSAGRSEQYF.

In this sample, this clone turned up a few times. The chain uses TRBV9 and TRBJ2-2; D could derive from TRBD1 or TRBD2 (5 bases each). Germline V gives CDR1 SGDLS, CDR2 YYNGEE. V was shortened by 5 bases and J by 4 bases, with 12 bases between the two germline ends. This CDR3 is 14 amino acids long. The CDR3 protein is CASRTGTTTGELFF. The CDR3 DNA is TGTGCCAGCAGGACCGGGACGACCACCGGGGAGCTGTTTTTT.

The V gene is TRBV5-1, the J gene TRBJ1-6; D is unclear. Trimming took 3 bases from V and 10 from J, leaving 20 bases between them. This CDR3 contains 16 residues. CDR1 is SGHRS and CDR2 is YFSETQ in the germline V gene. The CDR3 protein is CASSSFREGRASPLHF. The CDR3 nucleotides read TGCGCCAGCAGCTCCTTCCGTGAGGGTAGGGCATCACCCCTCCACTTT.

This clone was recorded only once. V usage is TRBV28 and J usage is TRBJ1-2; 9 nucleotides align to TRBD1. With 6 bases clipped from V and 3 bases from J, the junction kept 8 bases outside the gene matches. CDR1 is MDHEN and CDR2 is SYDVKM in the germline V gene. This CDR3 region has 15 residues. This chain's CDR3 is CASSPRDRAHYGYTF. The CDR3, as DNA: TGTGCCAGCAGCCCACGGGACAGGGCACACTATGGCTACACCTTC.

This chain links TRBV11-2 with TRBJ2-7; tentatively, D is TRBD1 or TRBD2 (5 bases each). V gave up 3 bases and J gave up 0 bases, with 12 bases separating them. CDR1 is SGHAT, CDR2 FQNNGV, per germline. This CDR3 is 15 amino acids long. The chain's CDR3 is CASSFEEGSSYEQYF. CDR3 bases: TGTGCCAGCAGCTTCGAAGAGGGGAGCTCCTACGAGCAGTACTTC.

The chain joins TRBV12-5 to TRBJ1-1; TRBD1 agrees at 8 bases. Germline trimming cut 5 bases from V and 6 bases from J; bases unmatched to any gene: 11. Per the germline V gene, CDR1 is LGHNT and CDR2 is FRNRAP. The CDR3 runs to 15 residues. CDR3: CASGPDGQGGAEAFF. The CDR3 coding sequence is TGTGCTAGTGGTCCCGACGGACAGGGTGGGGCTGAAGCTTTCTTT.

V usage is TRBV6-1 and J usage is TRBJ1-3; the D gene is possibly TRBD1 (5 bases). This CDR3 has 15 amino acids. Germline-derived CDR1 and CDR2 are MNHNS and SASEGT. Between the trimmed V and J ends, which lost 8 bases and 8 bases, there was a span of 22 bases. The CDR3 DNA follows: TGTGCCAGCGTGCGAGGGACTTTGGCTGGGGACACCATATATTTT. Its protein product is CASVRGTLAGDTIYF.

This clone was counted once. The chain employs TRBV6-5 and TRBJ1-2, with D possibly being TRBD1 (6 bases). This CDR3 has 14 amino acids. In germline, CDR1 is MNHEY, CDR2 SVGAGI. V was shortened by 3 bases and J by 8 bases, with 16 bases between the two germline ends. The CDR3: CASSYRRGGYGYTF. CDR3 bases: TGTGCCAGCAGTTATCGTAGAGGGGGATACGGCTACACCTTC.

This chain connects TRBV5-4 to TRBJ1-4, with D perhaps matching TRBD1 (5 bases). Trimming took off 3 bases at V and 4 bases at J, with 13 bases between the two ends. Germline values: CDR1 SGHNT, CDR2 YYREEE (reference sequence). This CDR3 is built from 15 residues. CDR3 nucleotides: TGTGCCAGCAGCTCGCCTGGGACGGGTAATGAAAAACTGTTTTTT. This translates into CASSSPGTGNEKLFF.

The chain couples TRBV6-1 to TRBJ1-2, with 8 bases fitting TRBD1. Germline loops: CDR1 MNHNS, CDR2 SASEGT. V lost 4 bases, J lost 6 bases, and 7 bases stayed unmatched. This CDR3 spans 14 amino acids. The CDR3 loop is CASSALPGQDGYTF. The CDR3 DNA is TGTGCCAGCAGTGCACTCCCGGGACAGGATGGCTACACCTTC.

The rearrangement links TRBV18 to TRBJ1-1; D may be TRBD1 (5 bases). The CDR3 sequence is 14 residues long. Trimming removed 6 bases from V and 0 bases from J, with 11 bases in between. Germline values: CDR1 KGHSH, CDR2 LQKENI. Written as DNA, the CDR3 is TGTGCCAGCTCCCGGGGGGAAATGAACACTGAAGCTTTCTTT. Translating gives CASSRGEMNTEAFF.

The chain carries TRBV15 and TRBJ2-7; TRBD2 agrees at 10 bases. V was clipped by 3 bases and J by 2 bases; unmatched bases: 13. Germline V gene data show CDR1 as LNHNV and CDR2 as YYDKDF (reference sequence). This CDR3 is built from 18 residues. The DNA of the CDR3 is TGTGCCACCAGCAGCGACGGGACTAGCGACGATCCCACCTACGAGCAGTACTTC. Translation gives CATSSDGTSDDPTYEQYF.

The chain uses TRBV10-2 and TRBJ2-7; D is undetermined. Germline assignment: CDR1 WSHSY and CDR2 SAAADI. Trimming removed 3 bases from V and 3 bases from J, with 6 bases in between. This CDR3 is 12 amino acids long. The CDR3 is CASSDIDYEQYF. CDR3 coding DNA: TGCGCCAGCAGTGACATAGACTACGAGCAGTACTTC.

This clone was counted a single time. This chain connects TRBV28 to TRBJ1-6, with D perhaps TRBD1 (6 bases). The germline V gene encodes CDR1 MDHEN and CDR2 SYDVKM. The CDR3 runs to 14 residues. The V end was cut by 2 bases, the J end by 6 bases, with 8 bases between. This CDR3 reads CASSLEQGNSPLHF. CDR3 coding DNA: TGTGCCAGCAGTTTAGAACAGGGTAATTCACCCCTCCACTTT.

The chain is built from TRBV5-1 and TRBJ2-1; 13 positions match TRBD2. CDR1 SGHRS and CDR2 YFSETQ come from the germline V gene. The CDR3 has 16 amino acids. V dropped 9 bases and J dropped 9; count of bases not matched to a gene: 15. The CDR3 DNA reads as TGCGCCACCTCGATGCATACTAGCGGGGGGGCCCGTGAGCAGTTCTTC. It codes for CATSMHTSGGAREQFF.

The CDR3 sequence is CASSLPGGSLNEQFF. The DNA for the CDR3 is TGTGCCAGCAGCTTGCCAGGGGGCAGTCTGAATGAGCAGTTCTTC. The V and J genes are TRBV5-4 and TRBJ2-1; 8 bases map to TRBD1. The V gene end was trimmed by 1 base and the J gene end by 7 bases; junction bases not matched to a gene: 7. The CDR3 runs 15 residues. CDR1 is SGHNT and CDR2 is YYREEE in the germline V gene (reference sequence). Filled out from reference TRBV5-4 and TRBJ2-1, the complete variable domain reads ETGVTQSPTHLIKTRGQQVTLRCSSQSGHNTVSWYQQALGQGPQFIFQYYREEENGRGNFPPRFSGLQFPNYSSELNVNALELDDSALYLCASSLPGGSLNEQFFGPGTRLTVL.

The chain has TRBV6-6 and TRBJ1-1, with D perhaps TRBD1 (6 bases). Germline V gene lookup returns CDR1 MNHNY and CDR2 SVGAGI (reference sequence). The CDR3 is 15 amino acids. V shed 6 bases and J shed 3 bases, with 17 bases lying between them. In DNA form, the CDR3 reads TGTGCCAGCAGGGCCCTCGGGGGGCTGTACACTGAAGCTTTCTTT. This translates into CASRALGGLYTEAFF.

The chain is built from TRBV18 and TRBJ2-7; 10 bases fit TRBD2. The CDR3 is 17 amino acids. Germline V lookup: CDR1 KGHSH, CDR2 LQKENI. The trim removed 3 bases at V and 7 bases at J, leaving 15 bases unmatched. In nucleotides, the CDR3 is TGTGCCAGCTCACCGCGGGTAGCGGGGGGATCCCTGGGGGAGCAGTACTTC. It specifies CASSPRVAGGSLGEQYF.

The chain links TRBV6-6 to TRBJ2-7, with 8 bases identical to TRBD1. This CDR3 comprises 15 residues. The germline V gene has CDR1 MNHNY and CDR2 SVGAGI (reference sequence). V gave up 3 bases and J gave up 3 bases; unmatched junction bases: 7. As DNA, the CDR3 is TGTGCCAGCAGTTATTCCCGGGACAGGCGCTACGAGCAGTACTTC. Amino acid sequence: CASSYSRDRRYEQYF.